The following is a T cell receptor (beta chain) sequence with its context. This sample is drawn from a study of T cell changes during pregnancy in multiple sclerosis. Trimming removed 1 base from V and 5 bases from J; junction bases left unmatched: 11. Germline CDR1 reads SGHVS; CDR2 reads FQNEAQ. The CDR3 is made up of 17 amino acids. Assay used: immunoSEQ multiplex PCR; TCRdb lists only in-frame clones, some missing. The repertoire holds 40,000 to 50,000 clones, with 90% as singletons. The chain combines TRBV7-8 with TRBJ2-3, with 8 bases lining up with TRBD2. The sequence derives from a female donor with multiple sclerosis, enrolled in a pregnancy study. Sequences were derived from CD8+ T cells from peripheral blood mononuclear cells, sampled in the first trimester of pregnancy. The CDR3 DNA is TGTGCCAGCAGCTTAGAAGATAGCGGGACCCCGAGAGATACGCAGTATTTT. Amino acid sequence: CASSLEDSGTPRDTQYF.